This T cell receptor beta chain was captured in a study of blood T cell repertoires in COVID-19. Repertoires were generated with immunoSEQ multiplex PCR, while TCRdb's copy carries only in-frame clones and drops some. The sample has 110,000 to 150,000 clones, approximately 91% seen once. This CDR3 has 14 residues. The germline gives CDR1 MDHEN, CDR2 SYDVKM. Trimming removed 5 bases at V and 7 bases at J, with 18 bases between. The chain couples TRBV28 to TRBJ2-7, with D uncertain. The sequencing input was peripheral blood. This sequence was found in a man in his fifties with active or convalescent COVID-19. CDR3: CASSTQTPWLEQYF. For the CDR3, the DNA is TGTGCCAGCAGTACCCAGACACCCTGGCTGGAGCAGTACTTC.